These 15 T cell receptor beta chains originate from one sample sequenced in a study of blood T cells in healthy people across ages (dated by TCRdb to about 2015). Libraries were made using 5' RACE. TCRdb names Illumina HiSeq 2500 as the instrument used. A second 7 to 11 cycle PCR used a sample-barcoded 5' primer and a J-beta primer mix. Through fastp at Q25 and MiXCR, TCRdb rebuilt clones from the public reads, retaining in-frame beta chains. Entries are consolidated by CDR3 protein sequence, retaining the most common genes and DNA. For this sample the table gives fewer than 900,000 distinct CDR3 sequences, of which about 52% were detected only once. The ten biggest clones cover under 35% of the sample. The sample comprised blood. Receptors were obtained from a woman aged 60-70 years in good health.

J is TRBJ2-1 and V is TRBV9; TRBD2 aligns across 13 bases. Germline assignment: CDR1 SGDLS and CDR2 YYNGEE. Unmatched junction bases numbered 1, after V lost 0 bases and J lost 1 base. CDR3 length equals 17 residues. This chain's CDR3 is CASSVGLAGGSYNEQFF. The CDR3 region has the DNA TGTGCCAGCAGCGTAGGACTAGCGGGAGGTTCCTACAATGAGCAGTTCTTC.

J is TRBJ2-3 and V is TRBV4-3, with 9 bases fitting TRBD1. Losses at the gene ends were 4 bases for V and 6 bases for J; bases not matched to a gene: 2. The CDR3 extends over 13 amino acids. Germline V gene data show CDR1 as LGHNA and CDR2 as YSLEER. CDR3 nucleotide sequence: TGCGCCAGCAGCCGGGACAGGGCGGATACGCAGTATTTT. Translation gives CASSRDRADTQYF.

This sequence joins TRBV5-5 and TRBJ1-1; 7 nucleotides agree with TRBD1. Germline trimming cut 3 bases from V and 1 base from J; bases unmatched to any gene: 6. Germline V lookup: CDR1 SGHKS, CDR2 YYEKEE (reference sequence). The CDR3 runs to 15 residues. CDR3: CASSSKGQRNTEAFF. In DNA form, the CDR3 reads TGTGCCAGCAGCTCCAAGGGACAGAGGAACACTGAAGCTTTCTTT. Filled out from reference TRBV5-5 and TRBJ1-1, the complete variable domain reads DAGVTQSPTHLIKTRGQQVTLRCSPISGHKSVSWYQQVLGQGPQFIFQYYEKEERGRGNFPDRFSARQFPNYSSELNVNALLLGDSALYLCASSSKGQRNTEAFFGQGTRLTVV.

The J gene is TRBJ2-3, the V gene TRBV7-6, with a possible D match to TRBD2 (6 bases). This CDR3 contains 15 residues. Deletions cut 5 bases from V and 0 bases from J, with 12 bases between. Germline-derived CDR1 and CDR2 are SGHVS and FNYEAQ. CDR3 region: CASSNVRGSTDTQYF. The CDR3 DNA follows: TGTGCCAGCAGCAACGTTCGGGGGAGCACAGATACGCAGTATTTT.

V usage is TRBV24-1 and J usage is TRBJ2-5, with 9 bases matching TRBD2. V dropped 4 bases and J dropped 1; count of bases not matched to a gene: 6. Germline CDR1 is KGHDR and CDR2 is SFDVKD. The CDR3 contains 16 residues. The CDR3, as DNA: TGTGCCACCAGTGACGTCCTAGCGGGGCCCCAAGAGACCCAGTACTTC. Encoded protein: CATSDVLAGPQETQYF.

The rearrangement uses TRBV20-1 and TRBJ2-5, with a tentative D call TRBD2 (6 bases). The CDR3 length is 13 residues. The V end lost 3 bases, the J end lost 2 bases, and 10 bases lay between the germline ends. CDR1 and CDR2 from the germline V gene are DFQATT and SNEGSKA (reference sequence). CDR3 nucleotide sequence: TGCAGTGCTAGCCAGCGGGTACAAGAGACCCAGTACTTC. It encodes CSASQRVQETQYF.

The chain uses TRBV7-2 and TRBJ2-1, with D perhaps TRBD1 or TRBD2 (7 bases each). The better agreement between TRBJ2-7 and the DNA end casts doubt on the J call. The CDR3 length is 16 residues. Germline lookup yields CDR1 SGHTA and CDR2 FQGNSA. In DNA form, the CDR3 reads TGTGCCAGCAGTTTTACAGGGGCGGGGGTCTCCTACGAGCAGTACTTC. It codes for CASSFTGAGVSYEQYF.

The chain uses TRBV7-2 and TRBJ2-1; D is unclear. V was cut by 5 bases and J by 9 bases, with 11 bases left in between. The germline V gene has CDR1 SGHTA and CDR2 FQGNSA. The CDR3 sequence is 12 residues long. The CDR3 bases are TGTGCCAGCAGCCCGAAAATTACTGAGCAGTTCTTC. Translation: CASSPKITEQFF. Based on the CDR3 plus reference TRBV7-2 and TRBJ2-1, the full variable domain is GAGVSQSPSNKVTEKGKDVELRCDPISGHTALYWYRQSLGQGLEFLIYFQGNSAPDKSGLPSDRFSAERTGGSVSTLTIQRTQQEDSAVYLCASSPKITEQFFGPGTRLTVL.

This clonotype occurred once. The chain combines TRBV12-3 or TRBV12-4 with TRBJ2-4; 8 positions match TRBD2. The last part of the DNA fits TRBJ2-5 better; the J call may be wrong. This CDR3 is built from 15 residues. In DNA form, the CDR3 reads TGTGCCAGCAGACGTAGCGGGACGACCCAAGAGACCCAGTACTTC. As protein: CASRRSGTTQETQYF.

Concerning this clonotype: This sequence may be a read error, since a much larger clone differs from it by one base. V gene TRBV7-2 combines with J gene TRBJ2-4; D gene unclear. TRBJ2-7 matches the DNA end more closely, so the J call is doubtful. Germline V gives CDR1 SGHTA, CDR2 FQGNSA. CDR3 size: 16 residues. The CDR3 region has the DNA TGTGCCAGCAGCCTCCGAGCTGGGCAGAACCCCTACGAGCAGTACTTC. Translating it yields CASSLRAGQNPYEQYF.

The J gene is TRBJ2-2, the V gene TRBV30; D gene uncertain. The germline gives CDR1 GTSNPN, CDR2 SVGIG (reference sequence). V lost 1 base to trimming and J lost 4 bases, with 7 bases between them. This CDR3 is built from 13 residues. The CDR3 is CAWSAGLTGELFF. The DNA of the CDR3 is TGTGCCTGGAGTGCGGGCCTCACCGGGGAGCTGTTTTTT.

This chain links TRBV29-1 with TRBJ2-5; no reliable D call. CDR3 length equals 13 residues. Trimming cost V 6 bases and J 0 bases, with 11 bases left between them. Looked up from germline, CDR1 is SQVTM and CDR2 is ANQGSEA. CDR3 DNA: TGCAGCGTCGAGTCCCCGTACCAAGAGACCCAGTACTTC. Protein: CSVESPYQETQYF.

The chain uses TRBV20-1 and TRBJ2-4; the D gene is possibly TRBD2 (6 bases). Matching the DNA end better, TRBJ2-7 makes the J call doubtful. Germline V CDR1 and CDR2: DFQATT, SNEGSKA (reference sequence). CDR3 length: 14 residues. The CDR3 DNA is TGCAGTGCGCATCCGGGTTCCTGGAGGGACGAGCAGTACTTC. Translated: CSAHPGSWRDEQYF.

As to this clonotype: A read error may account for a junction end that differs from germline. The chain has TRBV15 and TRBJ2-3, with TRBD2 matching 7 bases. The CDR3 totals 16 residues. Germline loops: CDR1 LNHNV, CDR2 YYDKDF (reference sequence). CDR3 sequence reads: CAPSRVSSGVGGTQYF. The CDR3, as DNA: TGTGCCCCCAGCAGAGTCTCTAGCGGAGTAGGCGGTACGCAGTATTTT.

The chain is built from TRBV4-3 and TRBJ2-7; 7 bases fit TRBD2. The CDR3 spans 13 residues. Trimming cost V 3 bases and J 6 bases; bases outside gene matches: 5. Germline CDR1 LGHNA, CDR2 YSLEER. The DNA of the CDR3 is TGCGCCAGCAGCCAGATCCCTAGCGGCGAGCAGTACTTC. Translating gives CASSQIPSGEQYF.